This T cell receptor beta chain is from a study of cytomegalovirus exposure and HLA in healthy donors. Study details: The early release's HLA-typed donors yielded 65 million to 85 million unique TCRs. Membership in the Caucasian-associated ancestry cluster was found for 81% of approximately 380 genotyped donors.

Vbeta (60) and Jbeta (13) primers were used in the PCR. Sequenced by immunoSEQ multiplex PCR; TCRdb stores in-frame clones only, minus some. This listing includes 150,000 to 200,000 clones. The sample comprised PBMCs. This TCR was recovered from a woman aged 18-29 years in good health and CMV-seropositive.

Here the CDR3 reads CASSVAASGSLQETQYF. CDR3 coding DNA: TGTGCCAGCAGCGTAGCGGCTAGCGGGTCCCTACAAGAGACCCAGTACTTC. V gene TRBV9 combines with J gene TRBJ2-5; 8 positions agree with TRBD2. V lost 0 bases and J lost 2; bases outside the gene matches: 9. This CDR3 region has 17 residues. The germline gives CDR1 SGDLS, CDR2 YYNGEE.